These T cell receptor beta chains were read from a single sample in a study of CD8 T cells in ankylosing spondylitis. A single record per CDR3 protein comes from TCRdb applying MiXCR to the 5' RACE reads. This sample has 250,000 to 350,000 distinct CDR3 sequences, with 8% found just once. What was sequenced was blood, either unsorted or a sorted T cell fraction (not recorded which). The receptors come from a male donor with ankylosing spondylitis. Each CDR3 is given with its conserved first and last residue. Fields, in order: V gene, CDR3 length, J gene, CDR3 protein.

TRBV18,14,TRBJ1-1,CASSPVGAVTEAFF
TRBV12-3/TRBV12-4,13,TRBJ2-1,CASSIVSFEEQFF
TRBV5-1,15,TRBJ2-3,CASSFRAGSTDTQYF
TRBV4-1,19,TRBJ2-1,CASNNGLAGGPSSYNEQFF
TRBV4-3,15,TRBJ1-1,CASSQGLLRDTEAFF
TRBV20-1,13,TRBJ2-2,CSASGSMSGELFF
TRBV20-1,14,TRBJ2-1,CSAPFGGGDNEQFF
TRBV19,14,TRBJ2-7,CASRSGTTPYEQYF
TRBV6-2/TRBV6-3,14,TRBJ1-5,CATAEPYSNQPQHF
TRBV3-1,12,TRBJ2-7,CASSQESGKQYF
TRBV5-1,18,TRBJ2-1,CASSPAGQGPPSYNEQFF
TRBV12-3/TRBV12-4,15,TRBJ2-1,CASSLTGTSGTGQFF
TRBV7-9,16,TRBJ2-3,CASSLGGPLLADTQYF
TRBV29-1,14,TRBJ2-3,CSAPRAGSADTQYF
TRBV29-1,14,TRBJ2-1,CSVEDLGVGGEQFF
TRBV4-2,14,TRBJ1-2,CASSQEGRGLGYTF
TRBV28,17,TRBJ1-5,CASSLDRGGYSNQPQHF
TRBV5-1,15,TRBJ2-2,CASSLSSGGTGELFF
TRBV7-2,17,TRBJ2-1,CASSPRRAGDNFNEQFF
TRBV12-3/TRBV12-4,14,TRBJ2-5,CASSFRDVQETQYF
TRBV4-1,16,TRBJ1-2,CASSQDIVGRSYGYTF
TRBV12-3/TRBV12-4,14,TRBJ2-2,CASAIQGAGWELFF
TRBV12-3/TRBV12-4,14,TRBJ2-1,CASSSTKRGTEQFF
TRBV7-9,13,TRBJ2-2,CASSHPGAGELFF
TRBV6-4,14,TRBJ2-1,CASSPEVAGAEQFF
TRBV9,16,TRBJ2-3,CASSVAPQGQTDTQYF
TRBV28,17,TRBJ2-6,CASSTLGPARGANVLTF